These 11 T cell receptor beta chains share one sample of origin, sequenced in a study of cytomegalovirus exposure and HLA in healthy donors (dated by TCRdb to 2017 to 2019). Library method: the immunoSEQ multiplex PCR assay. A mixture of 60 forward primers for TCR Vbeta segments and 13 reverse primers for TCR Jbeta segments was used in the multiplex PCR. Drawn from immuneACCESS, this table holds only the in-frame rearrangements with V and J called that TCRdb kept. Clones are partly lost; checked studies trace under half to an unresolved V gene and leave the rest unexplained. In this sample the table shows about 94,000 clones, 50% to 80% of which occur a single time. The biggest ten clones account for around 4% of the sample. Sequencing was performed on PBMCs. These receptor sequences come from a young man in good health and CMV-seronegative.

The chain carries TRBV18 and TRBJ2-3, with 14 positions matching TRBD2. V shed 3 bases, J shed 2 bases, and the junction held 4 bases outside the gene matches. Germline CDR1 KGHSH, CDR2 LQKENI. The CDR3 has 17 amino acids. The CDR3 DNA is TGTGCCAGCTCACCCGGGACTAGCGGGAGCCCCACAGATACGCAGTATTTT. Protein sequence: CASSPGTSGSPTDTQYF.

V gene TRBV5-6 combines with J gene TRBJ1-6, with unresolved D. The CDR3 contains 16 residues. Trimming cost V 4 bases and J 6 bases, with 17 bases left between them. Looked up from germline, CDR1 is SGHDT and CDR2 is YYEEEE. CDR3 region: CASSPGSGIFNSPLHF. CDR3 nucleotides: TGTGCCAGCAGCCCTGGGTCGGGGATCTTTAATTCACCCCTCCACTTT.

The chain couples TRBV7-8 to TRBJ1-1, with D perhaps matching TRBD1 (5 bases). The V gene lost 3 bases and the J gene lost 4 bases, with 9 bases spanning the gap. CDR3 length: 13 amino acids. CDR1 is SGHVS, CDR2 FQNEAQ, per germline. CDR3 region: CASSFREATEAFF. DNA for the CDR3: TGTGCCAGCAGCTTCAGGGAAGCCACTGAAGCTTTCTTT. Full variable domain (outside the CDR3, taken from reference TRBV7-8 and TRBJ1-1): GAGVSQSPRYKVAKRGQDVALRCDPISGHVSLFWYQQALGQGPEFLTYFQNEAQLDKSGLPSDRFFAERPEGSVSTLKIQRTQQEDSAVYLCASSFREATEAFFGQGTRLTVV.

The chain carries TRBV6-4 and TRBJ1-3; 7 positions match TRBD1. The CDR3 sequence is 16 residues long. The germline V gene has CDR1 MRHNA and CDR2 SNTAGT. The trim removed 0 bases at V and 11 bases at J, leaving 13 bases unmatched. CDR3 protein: CASSDSRQGEPFAIYF. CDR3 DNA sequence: TGTGCCAGCAGTGACTCGAGACAGGGTGAACCTTTTGCCATATATTTT.

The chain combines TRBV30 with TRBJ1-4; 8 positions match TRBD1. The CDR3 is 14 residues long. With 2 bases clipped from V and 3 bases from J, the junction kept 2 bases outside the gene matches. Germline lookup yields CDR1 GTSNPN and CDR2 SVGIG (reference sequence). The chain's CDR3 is CAWSLQGANEKLFF. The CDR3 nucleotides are TGTGCCTGGAGTCTACAGGGGGCTAATGAAAAACTGTTTTTT. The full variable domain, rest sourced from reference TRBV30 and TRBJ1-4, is SQTIHQWPATLVQPVGSPLSLECTVEGTSNPNLYWYRQAAGRGLQLLFYSVGIGQISSEVPQNLSASRPQDRQFILSSKKLLLSDSGFYLCAWSLQGANEKLFFGSGTQLSVL.

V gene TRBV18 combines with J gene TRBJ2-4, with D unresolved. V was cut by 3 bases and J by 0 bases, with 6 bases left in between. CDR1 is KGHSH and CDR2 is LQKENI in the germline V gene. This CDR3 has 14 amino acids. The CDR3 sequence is CASSPTEAKNIQYF. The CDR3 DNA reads TGTGCCAGCTCACCGACTGAAGCCAAAAACATTCAGTACTTC.

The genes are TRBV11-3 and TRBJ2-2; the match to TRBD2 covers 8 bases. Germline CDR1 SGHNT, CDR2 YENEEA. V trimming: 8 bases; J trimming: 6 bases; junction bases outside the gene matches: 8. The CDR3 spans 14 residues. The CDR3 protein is CASGKWRGAGELFF. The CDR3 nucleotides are TGTGCCAGCGGAAAGTGGCGGGGGGCCGGGGAGCTGTTTTTT.

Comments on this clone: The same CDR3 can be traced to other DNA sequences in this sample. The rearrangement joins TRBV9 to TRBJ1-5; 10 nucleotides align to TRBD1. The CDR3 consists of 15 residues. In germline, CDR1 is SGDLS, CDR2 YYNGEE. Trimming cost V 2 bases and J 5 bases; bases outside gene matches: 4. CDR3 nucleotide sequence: TGTGCCAGCAGCGTGGGACAGGGGCGCGATCAGCCCCAGCATTTT. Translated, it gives CASSVGQGRDQPQHF.

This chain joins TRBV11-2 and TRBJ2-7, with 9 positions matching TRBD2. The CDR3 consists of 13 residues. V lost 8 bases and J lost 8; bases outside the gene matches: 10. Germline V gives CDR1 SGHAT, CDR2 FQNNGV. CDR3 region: CASGGASGVKQYF. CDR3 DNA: TGTGCCAGCGGGGGGGCTAGCGGGGTAAAGCAGTACTTC.

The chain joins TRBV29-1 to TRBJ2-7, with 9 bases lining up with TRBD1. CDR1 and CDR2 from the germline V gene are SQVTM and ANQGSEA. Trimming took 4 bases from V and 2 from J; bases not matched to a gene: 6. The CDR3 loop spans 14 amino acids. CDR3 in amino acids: CSVAGTGMAYEQYF. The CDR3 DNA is TGCAGCGTTGCCGGGACAGGGATGGCCTACGAGCAGTACTTC.

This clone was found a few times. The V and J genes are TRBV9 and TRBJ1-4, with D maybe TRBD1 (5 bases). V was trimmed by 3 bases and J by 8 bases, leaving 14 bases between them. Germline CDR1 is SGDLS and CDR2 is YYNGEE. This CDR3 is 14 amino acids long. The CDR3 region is CASSAPGFGEKLFF. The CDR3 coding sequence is TGTGCCAGCAGCGCCCCAGGGTTTGGGGAAAAACTGTTTTTT.